This TCR beta chain was documented in a study of blood T cell repertoires in COVID-19. Sequencing used immunoSEQ multiplex PCR; TCRdb keeps in-frame clones, though not all of them. The repertoire holds about 70,000 clones, about nine tenths seen once, with roughly a tenth in the top ten. V lost 6 bases and J 4 bases, leaving 15 bases between the germline ends. The CDR3 contains 14 residues. The germline V gene encodes CDR1 MNHNY and CDR2 SVGAGI (reference sequence). The genes are TRBV6-6 and TRBJ1-1; a possible D gene is TRBD1 (6 bases). Sequenced: peripheral blood. This sequence originates from a woman aged 18-29 years with acute or convalescent COVID-19. The CDR3 nucleotides read TGTGCCAGCAGACTAACACAGGGAGTCACTGAAGCTTTCTTT. Protein sequence: CASRLTQGVTEAFF.